This entry describes one TCR beta chain. Some clones are missing from TCRdb's copy, which holds only in-frame ones; the method was immunoSEQ multiplex PCR. The sample records about 68,000 clones, approximately 80% being singletons. This record comes from a study of blood T cell repertoires in COVID-19. Germline loops: CDR1 LGHNA, CDR2 YSLEER. CDR3 length: 19 amino acids. Unmatched junction bases numbered 16, after V lost 0 bases and J lost 2 bases. This sequence originates from a human donor in a cohort sampled during active COVID-19. Sequencing was done on a sample of peripheral blood. The chain joins TRBV4-3 to TRBJ2-7; 7 bases align to TRBD2. The CDR3 DNA reads TGCGCCAGCAGCCAAGATACCGGGGTTGGTCTAGCGGAGACCTACGAGCAGTACTTC. This encodes CASSQDTGVGLAETYEQYF.